The clone carrying this T cell receptor beta chain was detected only a few times. The antigen remains undetermined. This record belongs to a study of CD8 T cells in ankylosing spondylitis. Whole-study findings and limits: In ankylosing spondylitis blood, a motif of about 8 highly homologous TCR beta variants appeared characteristic. In ankylosing spondylitis patients, matched synovial fluid reportedly showed significant enrichment of disease-linked clones.

The TCR beta libraries were generated through quantitative 5'-RACE incorporating molecular barcodes. From the 5' RACE reads, TCRdb called clonotypes with MiXCR, one entry per CDR3 protein. The table lists 100,000 to 150,000 distinct CDR3 sequences, around 9.3% of them singletons, with approximately 3.4% in the top ten. The V gene lost 4 bases and the J gene lost 4 bases, with 14 bases spanning the gap. Germline CDR1 GTSNPN, CDR2 SVGIG (reference sequence). The CDR3 runs 13 residues. This rearrangement joins TRBV30 to TRBJ2-7; perhaps TRBD2 as D (6 bases). This clonotype originated in a male donor with ankylosing spondylitis or in good health (not recorded which). The specimen was blood, either unsorted or a sorted T cell fraction (not recorded which). The CDR3 is CAWTGGLKYEQYF. The CDR3 nucleotides read TGTGCCTGGACAGGAGGACTAAAGTACGAGCAGTACTTC.